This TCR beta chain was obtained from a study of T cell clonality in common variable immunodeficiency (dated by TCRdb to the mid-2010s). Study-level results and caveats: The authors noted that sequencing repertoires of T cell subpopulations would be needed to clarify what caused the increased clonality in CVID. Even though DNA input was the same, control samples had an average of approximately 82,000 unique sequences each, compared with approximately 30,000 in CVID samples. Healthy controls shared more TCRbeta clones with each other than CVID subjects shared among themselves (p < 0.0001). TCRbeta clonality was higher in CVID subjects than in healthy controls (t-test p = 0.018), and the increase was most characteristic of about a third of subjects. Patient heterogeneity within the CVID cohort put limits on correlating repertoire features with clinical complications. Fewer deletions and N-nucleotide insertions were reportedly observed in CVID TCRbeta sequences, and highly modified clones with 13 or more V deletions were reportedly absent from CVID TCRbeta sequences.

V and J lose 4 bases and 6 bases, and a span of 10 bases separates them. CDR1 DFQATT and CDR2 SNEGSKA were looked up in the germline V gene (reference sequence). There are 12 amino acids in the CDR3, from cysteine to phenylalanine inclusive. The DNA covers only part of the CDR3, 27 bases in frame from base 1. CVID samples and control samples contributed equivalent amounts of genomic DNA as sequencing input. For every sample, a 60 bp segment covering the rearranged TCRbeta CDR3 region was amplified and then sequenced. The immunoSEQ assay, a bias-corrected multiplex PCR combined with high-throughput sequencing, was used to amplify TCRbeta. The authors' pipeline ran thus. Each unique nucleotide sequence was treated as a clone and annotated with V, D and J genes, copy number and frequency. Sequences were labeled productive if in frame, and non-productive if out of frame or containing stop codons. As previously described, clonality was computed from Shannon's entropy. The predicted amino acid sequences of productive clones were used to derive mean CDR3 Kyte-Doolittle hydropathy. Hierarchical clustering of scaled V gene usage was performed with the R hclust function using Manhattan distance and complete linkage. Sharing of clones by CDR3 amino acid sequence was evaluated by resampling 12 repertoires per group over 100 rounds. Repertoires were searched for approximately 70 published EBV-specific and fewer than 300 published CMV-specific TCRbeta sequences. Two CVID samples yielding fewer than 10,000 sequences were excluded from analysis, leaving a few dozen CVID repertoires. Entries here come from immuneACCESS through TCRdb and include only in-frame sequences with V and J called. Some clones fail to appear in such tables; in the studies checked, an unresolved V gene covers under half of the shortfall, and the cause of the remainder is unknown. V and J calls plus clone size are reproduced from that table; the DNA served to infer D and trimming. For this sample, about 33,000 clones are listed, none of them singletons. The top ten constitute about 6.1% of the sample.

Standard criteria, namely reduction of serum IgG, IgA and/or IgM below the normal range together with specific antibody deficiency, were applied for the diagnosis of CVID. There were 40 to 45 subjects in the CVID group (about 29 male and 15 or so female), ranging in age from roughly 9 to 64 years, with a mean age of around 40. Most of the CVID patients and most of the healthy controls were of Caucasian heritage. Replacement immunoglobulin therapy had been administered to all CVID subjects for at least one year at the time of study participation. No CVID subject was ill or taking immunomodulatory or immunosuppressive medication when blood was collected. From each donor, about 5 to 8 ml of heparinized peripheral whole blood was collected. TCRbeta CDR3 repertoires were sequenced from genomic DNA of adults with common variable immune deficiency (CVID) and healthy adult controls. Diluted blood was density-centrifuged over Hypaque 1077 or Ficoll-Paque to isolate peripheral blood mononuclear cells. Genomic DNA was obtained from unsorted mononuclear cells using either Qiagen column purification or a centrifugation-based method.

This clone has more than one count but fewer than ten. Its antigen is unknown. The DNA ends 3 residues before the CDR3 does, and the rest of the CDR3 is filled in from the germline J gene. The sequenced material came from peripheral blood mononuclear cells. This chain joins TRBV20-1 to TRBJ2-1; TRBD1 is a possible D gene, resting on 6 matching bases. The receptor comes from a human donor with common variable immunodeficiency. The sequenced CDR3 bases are TGCAGTGCTAAAATCAGGGGCAATGAG. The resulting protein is CSAKIRGNE. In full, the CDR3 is CSAKIRGNEQFF.